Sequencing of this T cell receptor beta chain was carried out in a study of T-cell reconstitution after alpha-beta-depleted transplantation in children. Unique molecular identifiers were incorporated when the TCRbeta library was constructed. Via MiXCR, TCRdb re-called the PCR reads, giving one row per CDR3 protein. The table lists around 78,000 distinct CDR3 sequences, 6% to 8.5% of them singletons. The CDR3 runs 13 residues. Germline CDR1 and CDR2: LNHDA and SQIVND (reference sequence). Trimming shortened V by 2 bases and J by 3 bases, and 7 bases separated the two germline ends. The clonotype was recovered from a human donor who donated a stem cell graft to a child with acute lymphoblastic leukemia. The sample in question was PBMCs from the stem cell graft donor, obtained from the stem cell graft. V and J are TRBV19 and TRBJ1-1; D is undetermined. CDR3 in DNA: TGTGCCAGTAGTATAACCCCTTACACTGAAGCTTTCTTT. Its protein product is CASSITPYTEAFF. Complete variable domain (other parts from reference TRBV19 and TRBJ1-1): DGGITQSPKYLFRKEGQNVTLSCEQNLNHDAMYWYRQDPGQGLRLIYYSQIVNDFQKGDIAEGYSVSREKKESFPLTVTSAQKNPTAFYLCASSITPYTEAFFGQGTRLTVV.